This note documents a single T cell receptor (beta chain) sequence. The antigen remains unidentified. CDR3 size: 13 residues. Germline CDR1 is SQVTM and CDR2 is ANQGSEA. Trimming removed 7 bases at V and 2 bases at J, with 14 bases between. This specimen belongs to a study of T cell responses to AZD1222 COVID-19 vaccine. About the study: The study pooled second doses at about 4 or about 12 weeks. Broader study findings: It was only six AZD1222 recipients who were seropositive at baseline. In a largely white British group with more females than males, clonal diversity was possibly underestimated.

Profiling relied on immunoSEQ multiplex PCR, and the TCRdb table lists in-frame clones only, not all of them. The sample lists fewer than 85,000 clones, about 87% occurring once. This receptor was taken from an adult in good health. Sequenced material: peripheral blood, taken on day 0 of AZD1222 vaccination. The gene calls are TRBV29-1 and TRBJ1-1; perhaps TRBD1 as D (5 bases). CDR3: CSATRQGNTEAFF. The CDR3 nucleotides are TGCAGCGCCACCAGGCAGGGTAACACTGAAGCTTTCTTT.